Each of the 2 T cell receptor beta chains below was sequenced from the same sample in a study of blood T cell repertoires in COVID-19. Profiling relied on immunoSEQ multiplex PCR, and the TCRdb table lists in-frame clones only, not all of them. This table holds approximately 92,000 clones, about 83% found once. Sequencing used peripheral blood. The origin of the receptors is a man between 65 and 80 years old with active or convalescent COVID-19.

The chain carries TRBV5-4 and TRBJ2-5; a weak D match, TRBD2 (6 bases). From germline, CDR1 is SGHNT and CDR2 YYREEE (reference sequence). The V gene lost 1 base and the J gene lost 5 bases, with 12 bases spanning the gap. This CDR3 has 14 residues. The CDR3 region is CASSLRAGPETQYF. CDR3 DNA: TGTGCCAGCAGCTTGAGGGCGGGACCGGAGACCCAGTACTTC.

V is TRBV30 and J is TRBJ1-1, with D uncertain. The CDR3 is made up of 12 amino acids. From germline, CDR1 is GTSNPN and CDR2 SVGIG (reference sequence). The germline V and J ends were trimmed by 6 bases and 1 base, with 9 bases remaining between them. CDR3 in DNA: TGTGCCTGTAGAGATAGGAACACTGAAGCTTTCTTT. Protein: CACRDRNTEAFF.